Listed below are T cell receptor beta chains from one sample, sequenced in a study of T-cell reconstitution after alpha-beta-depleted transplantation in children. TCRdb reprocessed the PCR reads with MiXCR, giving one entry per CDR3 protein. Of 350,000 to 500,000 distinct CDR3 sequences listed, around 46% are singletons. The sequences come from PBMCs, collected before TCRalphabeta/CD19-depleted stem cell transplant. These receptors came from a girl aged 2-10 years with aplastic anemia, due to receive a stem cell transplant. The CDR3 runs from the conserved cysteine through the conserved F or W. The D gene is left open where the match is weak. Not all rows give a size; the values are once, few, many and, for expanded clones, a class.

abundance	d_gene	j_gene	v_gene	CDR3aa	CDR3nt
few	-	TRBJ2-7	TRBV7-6	CASSLEFGASYEQYF	TGTGCCAGCAGCTTAGAATTTGGAGCCTCCTACGAGCAGTACTTC
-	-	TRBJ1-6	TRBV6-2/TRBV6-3	CASSYSGRSPLHF	TGTGCCAGCAGTTACTCTGGGAGATCGCCCCTCCACTTT
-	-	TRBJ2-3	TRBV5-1	CASSLASGHTDTQYF	TGCGCCAGCAGCTTGGCCTCGGGTCACACAGATACGCAGTATTTT
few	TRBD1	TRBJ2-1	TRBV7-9	CASSPTTYLQGASGNEQFF	TGTGCCAGCAGCCCGACTACCTATCTACAGGGGGCATCGGGGAATGAGCAGTTCTTC
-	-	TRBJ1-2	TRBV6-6	CASSYSRVGYTF	TGTGCCAGCAGTTACTCCAGGGTTGGCTACACCTTC
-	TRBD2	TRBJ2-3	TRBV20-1	CSARFSGRGDTQYF	TGCAGTGCTAGGTTTAGCGGGAGAGGGGATACGCAGTATTTT
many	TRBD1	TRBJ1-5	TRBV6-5	CASRTSGGRFSNQPQHF	TGTGCCAGCAGAACCTCAGGGGGCCGATTTAGCAATCAGCCCCAGCATTTT
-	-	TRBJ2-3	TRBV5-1	CASSLKRPSTDTQYF	TGCGCCAGCAGCTTGAAGCGACCTAGCACAGATACGCAGTATTTT
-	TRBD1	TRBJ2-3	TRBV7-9	CASSLGDRAPDTQYF	TGTGCCAGCAGCTTAGGTGACAGGGCCCCAGATACGCAGTATTTT
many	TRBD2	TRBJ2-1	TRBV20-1	CSALAGGEGEQFF	TGCAGCGCACTAGCGGGAGGAGAAGGGGAGCAGTTCTTC
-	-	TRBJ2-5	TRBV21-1	CASSSASQETQYF	TGTGCCAGCAGCAGCGCCAGCCAAGAGACCCAGTACTTC
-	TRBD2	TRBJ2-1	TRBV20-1	CSAELAGSNEQFF	TGCAGTGCCGAACTAGCGGGATCAAATGAGCAGTTCTTC
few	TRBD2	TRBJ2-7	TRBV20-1	CSATLTSGSIDEQYF	TGCAGTGCTACCCTGACTAGCGGGAGTATCGACGAGCAGTACTTC
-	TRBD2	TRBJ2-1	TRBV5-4	CASSTASGVYNEQFF	TGTGCCAGCAGCACAGCTAGCGGGGTCTACAATGAGCAGTTCTTC
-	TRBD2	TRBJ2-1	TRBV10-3	CAISSTGTSFFF	TGTGCCATCAGTTCGACCGGGACTAGCTTTTTCTTC
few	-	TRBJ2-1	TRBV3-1	CASSQDSRFSYNEQFF	TGTGCCAGCAGCCAAGATTCGCGGTTCTCCTACAATGAGCAGTTCTTC
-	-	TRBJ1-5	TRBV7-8	CASSLAPYRVQFQPQHF	TGTGCCAGCAGCTTAGCCCCTTACAGGGTACAATTTCAGCCCCAGCATTTT
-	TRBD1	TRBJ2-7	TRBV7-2	CASSYQTGSSYEQYF	TGTGCCAGCAGCTACCAGACAGGGAGCTCCTACGAGCAGTACTTC
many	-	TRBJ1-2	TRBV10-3	CAISESPGDGYTF	TGTGCCATCAGTGAGAGTCCAGGGGATGGCTACACCTTC
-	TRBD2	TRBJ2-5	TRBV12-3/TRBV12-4	CASSQTSVWETQYF	TGTGCCAGCAGCCAAACTAGCGTATGGGAGACCCAGTACTTC
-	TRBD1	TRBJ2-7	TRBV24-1	CATSDPGTGGYEQYF	TGTGCCACCAGTGATCCCGGGACAGGGGGCTACGAGCAGTACTTC
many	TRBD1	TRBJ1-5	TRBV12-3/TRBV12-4	CASSRTGGDNQPQHF	TGTGCCAGCAGCAGGACAGGGGGAGACAATCAGCCCCAGCATTTT
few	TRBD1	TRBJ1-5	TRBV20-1	CSSNPEPGGWPQHF	TGCAGTTCGAACCCGGAACCAGGGGGGTGGCCCCAGCATTTT
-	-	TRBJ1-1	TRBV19	CASSITKNTEAFF	TGTGCCAGTAGTATCACTAAGAACACTGAAGCTTTCTTT
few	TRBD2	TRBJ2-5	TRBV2	CASSEVRGGETQYF	TGTGCCAGCAGTGAAGTCCGGGGGGGGGAGACCCAGTACTTC
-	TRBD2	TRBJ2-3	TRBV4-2	CASSRAGAVTDTQYF	TGTGCCAGCAGCCGAGCGGGAGCAGTCACAGATACGCAGTATTTT
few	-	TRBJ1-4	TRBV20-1	CSAVTAVNEKLFF	TGCAGTGCCGTGACGGCCGTTAATGAAAAACTGTTTTTT
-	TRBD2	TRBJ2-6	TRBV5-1	CASSLGLAGTGANVLTF	TGCGCCAGCAGCTTGGGCCTAGCGGGAACTGGGGCCAACGTCCTGACTTTC
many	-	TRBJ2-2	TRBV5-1	CASSLLRDGTGELFF	TGCGCCAGCAGCTTGTTGCGGGATGGGACCGGGGAGCTGTTTTTT
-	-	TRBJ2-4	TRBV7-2	CASSSVRGKNIQYF	TGTGCCAGCAGCTCCGTGCGTGGCAAAAACATTCAGTACTTC
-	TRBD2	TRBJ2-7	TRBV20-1	CSAPGDYSYEQYF	TGCAGTGCTCCTGGGGACTACTCTTACGAGCAGTACTTC
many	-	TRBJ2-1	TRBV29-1	CSVEEELPSNEQFF	TGCAGCGTTGAAGAGGAACTACCTTCCAATGAGCAGTTCTTC
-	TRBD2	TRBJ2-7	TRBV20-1	CSARDKLIAGLYEQYF	TGCAGTGCTAGAGATAAGTTGATAGCGGGGCTCTACGAGCAGTACTTC
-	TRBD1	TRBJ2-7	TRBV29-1	CSGSPGTGPSYEQYF	TGCAGCGGCTCGCCCGGGACAGGGCCATCCTACGAGCAGTACTTC
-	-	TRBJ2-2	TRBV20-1	CSARWGGNTGELFF	TGCAGTGCTAGATGGGGCGGGAACACCGGGGAGCTGTTTTTT
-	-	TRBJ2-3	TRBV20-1	CSAGGDTQYF	TGCAGTGCAGGGGGAGATACGCAGTATTTT
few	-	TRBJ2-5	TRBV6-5	CASSYSVREETQYF	TGTGCCAGCAGTTACTCAGTCAGGGAAGAGACCCAGTACTTC
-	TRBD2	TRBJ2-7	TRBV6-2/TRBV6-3	CASSYSKTSGGYEQYF	TGTGCCAGCAGTTACTCGAAGACTAGCGGGGGGTACGAGCAGTACTTC
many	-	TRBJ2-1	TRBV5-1	CASSLEPGLSEQFF	TGCGCCAGCAGCTTGGAACCGGGTCTGAGTGAGCAGTTCTTC
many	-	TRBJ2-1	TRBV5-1	CASSLGLNEQFF	TGCGCCAGCAGCTTAGGTTTGAATGAGCAGTTCTTC
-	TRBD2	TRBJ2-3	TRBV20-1	CSVPGASGRLDTQYF	TGCAGTGTCCCCGGGGCTAGCGGGAGATTAGATACGCAGTATTTT
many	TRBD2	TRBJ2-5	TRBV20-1	CSARAAGGYRLAYQETQYF	TGCAGTGCTAGAGCAGCGGGAGGGTACCGGCTAGCGTACCAAGAGACCCAGTACTTC
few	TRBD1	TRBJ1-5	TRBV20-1	CSAEQGAVRNQPQHF	TGCAGTGCTGAACAGGGGGCAGTTAGAAATCAGCCCCAGCATTTT
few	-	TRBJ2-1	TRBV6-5	CASSYSRVGALSSYNEQFF	TGTGCCAGCAGTTACTCGAGAGTGGGGGCCCTTAGCTCCTACAATGAGCAGTTCTTC
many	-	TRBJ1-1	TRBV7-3	CASSLTLNTEAFF	TGTGCCAGCAGCTTAACACTGAACACTGAAGCTTTCTTT